These 26 T cell receptor beta chains came from one sample sequenced in a study of blood T cell repertoires in COVID-19. Clones were sequenced by immunoSEQ multiplex PCR, and TCRdb holds only the in-frame ones, with some missing. This sample yields 200,000 to 250,000 clones, of which 83% are seen a single time; around 7.2% belongs to the top ten. Input material: peripheral blood. Receptors originate from a woman aged 45-60 years with acute or convalescent COVID-19.

V is TRBV18 and J is TRBJ2-3, with 7 bases aligning to TRBD2. V trimming: 3 bases; J trimming: 6 bases; junction bases outside the gene matches: 9. CDR3 length equals 15 residues. The germline CDR1 and CDR2 sequences are KGHSH and LQKENI. The CDR3 here is CASSPIAGFRDTQYF. Here the CDR3 DNA reads TGTGCCAGCTCACCGATAGCGGGTTTCCGGGATACGCAGTATTTT.

DNA for the CDR3: TGTGCCAGCTCACCAGAGACCAGACTAGAGCCCCAGCATTTT. Its translation: CASSPETRLEPQHF. The chain uses TRBV18 and TRBJ1-5; no firm D call. The CDR3 covers 14 residues. In germline, CDR1 is KGHSH, CDR2 LQKENI. The V and J ends lost 2 bases and 8 bases respectively, with 13 bases between them.

The J gene is TRBJ2-5, the V gene TRBV18; TRBD1 matches at 7 bases. V dropped 3 bases and J dropped 3; count of bases not matched to a gene: 4. This CDR3 spans 14 amino acids. CDR1 is KGHSH, CDR2 LQKENI, per germline. CDR3 coding DNA: TGTGCCAGCTCACCGCCCGGGACAGAAGAGACCCAGTACTTC. This encodes CASSPPGTEETQYF.

The chain combines TRBV6-5 with TRBJ1-4; the match to TRBD1 covers 8 bases. This CDR3 spans 16 amino acids. Germline CDR1 is MNHEY and CDR2 is SVGAGI. V was pared by 0 bases and J by 9 bases, with 9 bases of the junction left unmatched. CDR3 bases: TGTGCCAGCAGTTACTCGTGGCAGGGGGCAAATCAAAAACTGTTTTTT. This sequence encodes CASSYSWQGANQKLFF.

The V call is TRBV6-2 or TRBV6-3, the J call TRBJ2-7; 7 bases are a match to TRBD1. Per the germline V gene, CDR1 is MNHEY and CDR2 is SVGEGT. The CDR3 extends over 14 amino acids. With V trimmed by 6 bases and J by 2 bases, 7 bases remained unmatched. CDR3 residues: CASSSYRGTYEQYF. DNA for the CDR3: TGTGCCAGCAGCTCATACAGGGGAACCTACGAGCAGTACTTC.

This clone has only one observation. In nucleotides, the CDR3 is TGTGCCTGGGCCCATGCAGGGCGAAATCAGCCCCAGCATTTT. The encoded protein is CAWAHAGRNQPQHF. The genes are TRBV30 and TRBJ1-5, with D perhaps matching TRBD1 (5 bases). Trimming removed 5 bases at V and 4 bases at J, with 15 bases between. The CDR3 has 14 residues. In germline, CDR1 is GTSNPN, CDR2 SVGIG (reference sequence).

V is TRBV7-9 and J is TRBJ1-1, with 7 bases matching TRBD1. CDR1 and CDR2 from the germline V gene are SEHNR and FQNEAQ (reference sequence). The CDR3 extends over 16 amino acids. V trimming: 5 bases; J trimming: 0 bases; junction bases outside the gene matches: 9. The CDR3 loop reads CASSPLWGTVNTEAFF. As DNA, the CDR3 is TGTGCCAGCAGCCCACTCTGGGGGACAGTGAACACTGAAGCTTTCTTT.

The chain has TRBV5-6 and TRBJ1-4; TRBD1 might be the D (5 bases). V lost 4 bases and J 0 bases, leaving 16 bases between the germline ends. The CDR3 extends over 17 amino acids. Per the germline V gene, CDR1 is SGHDT and CDR2 is YYEEEE. In nucleotides, the CDR3 is TGTGCCAGCAGCCCGGGGGGGTTACAGTCAACTAATGAAAAACTGTTTTTT. The encoded protein is CASSPGGLQSTNEKLFF. Filled out from reference TRBV5-6 and TRBJ1-4, the complete variable domain reads DAGVTQSPTHLIKTRGQQVTLRCSPKSGHDTVSWYQQALGQGPQFIFQYYEEEERQRGNFPDRFSGHQFPNYSSELNVNALLLGDSALYLCASSPGGLQSTNEKLFFGSGTQLSVL.

This clone was seen at least ten times. The chain links TRBV10-3 to TRBJ2-2, with 7 bases lining up with TRBD2. There are 14 residues in the CDR3. Per germline, CDR1 ENHRY and CDR2 SYGVKD. Trimming at V came to 5 bases and at J to 4 bases, leaving 4 bases not matched to a gene. This chain's CDR3 is CAISREGTTGELFF. CDR3 bases: TGTGCCATCAGTAGGGAGGGGACCACCGGGGAGCTGTTTTTT.

V and J are TRBV13 and TRBJ2-7, with 15 nucleotides matching TRBD2. The CDR3 totals 18 residues. Per the germline V gene, CDR1 is PRHDT and CDR2 is FYEKMQ (reference sequence). V dropped 5 bases and J dropped 2; count of bases not matched to a gene: 10. Written as DNA, the CDR3 is TGTGCCAGCAGCCCTCGGACTAGCGGGGGGGCTAGGACCTACGAGCAGTACTTC. Translating it yields CASSPRTSGGARTYEQYF.

This clone occurred once. The V and J genes are TRBV6-1 and TRBJ1-6; no clear D. The ends were cut back, 2 bases at V and 7 bases at J, with 6 bases in the middle. CDR1 MNHNS and CDR2 SASEGT come from the germline V gene. This CDR3 is 13 amino acids long. The CDR3 sequence is CASSESKNSPLHF. The DNA of the CDR3 is TGTGCCAGCAGTGAAAGCAAGAATTCACCCCTCCACTTT.

There are a few counts of this clone. The rearrangement uses TRBV29-1 and TRBJ1-1; TRBD1 is a possible D gene (6 bases). Trimming stripped 7 bases from V and 1 base from J, with 13 bases between. Germline V gene sequence: CDR1 SQVTM, CDR2 ANQGSEA. There are 13 residues in the CDR3. The CDR3 loop is CSATGQTNTEAFF. The CDR3 DNA is TGCAGCGCCACGGGACAAACGAACACTGAAGCTTTCTTT.

The genes are TRBV5-5 and TRBJ2-7; 9 positions agree with TRBD2. Losses at the gene ends were 2 bases for V and 3 bases for J; bases not matched to a gene: 6. The CDR3 has 15 amino acids. CDR1 and CDR2 (germline): SGHKS, YYEKEE (reference sequence). Written as DNA, the CDR3 is TGTGCCAGCAGCTTTAGGTTAGCGGGAGACTACGAGCAGTACTTC. This encodes CASSFRLAGDYEQYF.

On this clone: Other nucleotide sequences from this sample produce the same CDR3. Written as DNA, the CDR3 is TGTGCCAGCAGTTCCGCCTACGAGCAGTACTTC. This gives the protein CASSSAYEQYF. This chain connects TRBV12-3 or TRBV12-4 to TRBJ2-7; D is unclear. The CDR3 extends over 11 amino acids. The V gene lost 4 bases and the J gene lost 2 bases, with 3 bases spanning the gap.

The chain has TRBV30 and TRBJ1-1, with 8 bases that match TRBD1. V gave up 0 bases and J gave up 7 bases; unmatched junction bases: 10. Germline V gene sequence: CDR1 GTSNPN, CDR2 SVGIG (reference sequence). This CDR3 spans 15 amino acids. CDR3 region: CAWSVPRVQGGEAFF. CDR3 bases: TGTGCCTGGAGTGTCCCGAGGGTACAGGGGGGTGAAGCTTTCTTT.

The chain joins TRBV12-3 or TRBV12-4 to TRBJ1-5, with a tentative D call TRBD1 (5 bases). This CDR3 has 13 amino acids. V lost 2 bases, J lost 7 bases, and 9 bases lay in between. The CDR3 reads CASSLWGGQPQHF. DNA of the CDR3: TGTGCCAGCAGTTTATGGGGGGGACAGCCCCAGCATTTT.

The chain employs TRBV10-1 and TRBJ2-7; TRBD2 matches at 13 bases. After removal of 4 bases from V and 7 bases from J, the junction contained 1 base not matched to a gene. Germline assignment: CDR1 WNHNN and CDR2 SYGVQD (reference sequence). The CDR3 has 13 residues. CDR3 in DNA: TGCGCCAGCAGTGGACTAGCGGGAGGTGAGCAGTACTTC. Residues: CASSGLAGGEQYF.

The chain uses TRBV5-4 and TRBJ1-1; D unresolved. Trimming took 4 bases from V and 3 from J, leaving 16 bases between them. There are 15 residues in the CDR3. Germline V CDR1 and CDR2: SGHNT, YYREEE (reference sequence). The CDR3 DNA reads TGTGCCAGCAGCGACGCCCTAGGAGGGTACACTGAAGCTTTCTTT. Its translation: CASSDALGGYTEAFF.

The gene calls are TRBV6-6 and TRBJ2-3, with 9 bases matching TRBD2. The CDR3 consists of 15 residues. The germline V gene encodes CDR1 MNHNY and CDR2 SVGAGI (reference sequence). Trimming removed 8 bases from V and 2 bases from J; junction bases left unmatched: 8. DNA of the CDR3: TGTGCCAGCGGCCCTCGCGGGAGGGCCACAGATACGCAGTATTTT. Encoded protein: CASGPRGRATDTQYF.

This sequence joins TRBV28 and TRBJ2-1; a weak D match, TRBD1 (6 bases). With 5 bases removed from V and 2 bases from J, the gap between germline ends came to 10 bases. The CDR3 totals 14 residues. Looked up from germline, CDR1 is MDHEN and CDR2 is SYDVKM. CDR3 sequence reads: CASSQGSTYNEQFF. Written as DNA, the CDR3 is TGTGCCAGCAGTCAGGGGTCAACCTACAATGAGCAGTTCTTC.

This rearrangement joins TRBV30 to TRBJ2-1; TRBD2 agrees at 7 bases. The germline V gene encodes CDR1 GTSNPN and CDR2 SVGIG (reference sequence). The CDR3 is 13 amino acids. V gave up 2 bases and J gave up 8 bases; unmatched junction bases: 6. The CDR3 bases are TGTGCCTGGAGTAGCGGGGCAGGCCATGAGCAGTTCTTC. Amino acids: CAWSSGAGHEQFF.

This sequence joins TRBV9 and TRBJ2-2; D is perhaps TRBD1 (5 bases). Trimming left V 4 bases short and J 0 bases short, with 10 bases between. The CDR3 has 15 residues. Per germline, CDR1 SGDLS and CDR2 YYNGEE. The CDR3 loop is CASSRQTANTGELFF. The DNA for the CDR3 is TGTGCCAGCAGCAGACAGACAGCGAACACCGGGGAGCTGTTTTTT.

The rearrangement joins TRBV7-8 to TRBJ2-3; D perhaps matches TRBD2 (6 bases). The CDR3 runs to 12 residues. The V gene's germline CDR1 is SGHVS and CDR2 FQNEAQ. Trimming pared 5 bases from V and 6 bases from J, leaving 9 bases between. CDR3 nucleotides: TGTGCCAGCAGCCCAGGAGGGGATACGCAGTATTTT. This gives the protein CASSPGGDTQYF.

J is TRBJ2-7 and V is TRBV18; possibly TRBD1 for D (5 bases). CDR3 length equals 15 residues. Germline V gene lookup returns CDR1 KGHSH and CDR2 LQKENI. V was clipped by 0 bases and J by 3 bases, with 12 bases between them. For the CDR3, the DNA is TGTGCCAGCTCACCACCTATTGGCAGGGTCTACGAGCAGTACTTC. This gives the protein CASSPPIGRVYEQYF.

The rearrangement uses TRBV7-8 and TRBJ2-1; TRBD1 matches at 8 bases. The junction had 8 bases not matched to a gene; V was cut back by 0 bases and J by 7 bases. CDR1 SGHVS and CDR2 FQNEAQ come from the germline V gene. This CDR3 contains 16 residues. The CDR3 DNA reads TGTGCCAGCAGCTTAGCGCCCAGGGGGCGTTGGAATGAGCAGTTCTTC. This gives the protein CASSLAPRGRWNEQFF.

The V call is TRBV7-2, the J call TRBJ1-2; 9 bases are shared with TRBD1. J was trimmed by 5 bases and V by 1 base; bases with no gene match: 17. The CDR3 totals 19 residues. The germline gives CDR1 SGHTA, CDR2 FQGNSA. CDR3 residues: CASSLDSRQGVTTRYGYTF. The CDR3 region has the DNA TGTGCCAGCAGCTTAGACTCCAGACAGGGGGTGACAACTAGGTATGGCTACACCTTC.